These 27 T cell receptor beta chains were all obtained from the same sample, sequenced in a study of technical replicates of blood from a few donors. TCRdb's copy holds only in-frame clones and misses some; the assay was immunoSEQ multiplex PCR. The sample includes over 75,000 clones, approximately 96% of them seen just once. Sequenced input: T cells isolated from PBMCs. The receptor set was obtained from a human donor in good health.

This clone was seen only a few times. V and J are TRBV5-1 and TRBJ2-5; 10 bases are shared with TRBD1. The germline gives CDR1 SGHRS, CDR2 YFSETQ. The CDR3 sequence is 15 residues long. Trimming took 0 bases from V and 5 from J; bases not matched to a gene: 4. The CDR3 here is CASSLGTGGGETQYF. DNA for the CDR3: TGCGCCAGCAGCTTGGGGACAGGGGGGGGCGAGACCCAGTACTTC.

The V call is TRBV10-3, the J call TRBJ2-7; 8 nucleotides line up with TRBD1. The CDR3 is made up of 14 amino acids. CDR1 ENHRY and CDR2 SYGVKD come from the germline V gene. The V gene end was trimmed by 5 bases and the J gene end by 7 bases; junction bases not matched to a gene: 10. CDR3 sequence: CAISSGQGVGEQYF. DNA of the CDR3: TGTGCCATCAGTTCTGGACAGGGCGTTGGGGAGCAGTACTTC.

V is TRBV6-5 and J is TRBJ2-1; 10 bases are a match to TRBD1. This CDR3 region has 16 residues. Germline CDR1 is MNHEY and CDR2 is SVGAGI. V was pared by 2 bases and J by 4 bases, with 5 bases of the junction left unmatched. CDR3 DNA: TGTGCCAGCAGTTACGGGACAGGGGAGCGATACAATGAGCAGTTCTTC. As protein: CASSYGTGERYNEQFF.

The V call is TRBV5-1, the J call TRBJ2-7; 10 nucleotides agree with TRBD1. The CDR3 spans 15 residues. Germline CDR1 SGHRS, CDR2 YFSETQ. Trimming removed 4 bases from V and 7 bases from J; junction bases left unmatched: 11. CDR3 in DNA: TGCGCCAGCAGCGCCGGACAGGGGGGATATTTGGAGCAGTACTTC. Protein sequence: CASSAGQGGYLEQYF.

The rearrangement uses TRBV5-4 and TRBJ2-7; 11 bases align to TRBD2. The germline CDR1 and CDR2 sequences are SGHNT and YYREEE (reference sequence). The trim removed 2 bases at V and 3 bases at J, leaving 4 bases unmatched. CDR3 size: 15 residues. CDR3 loop: CASSLRSGRDYEQYF. The CDR3 nucleotides read TGTGCCAGCAGCTTACGTAGCGGGAGGGACTACGAGCAGTACTTC.

This sequence joins TRBV5-5 and TRBJ2-7, with TRBD1 identical over 7 bases. The trim removed 2 bases at V and 5 bases at J, leaving 4 bases unmatched. There are 13 residues in the CDR3. Germline values: CDR1 SGHKS, CDR2 YYEKEE (reference sequence). CDR3 in amino acids: CASSFGTADEQYF. The CDR3 DNA reads TGTGCCAGCAGCTTTGGGACAGCGGACGAGCAGTACTTC.

V usage is TRBV25-1 and J usage is TRBJ2-7, with D possibly TRBD2 on 5 matching bases. CDR1 and CDR2 from the germline V gene are MGHDK and SYGVNS. Trimming stripped 8 bases from V and 2 bases from J, with 10 bases between. This CDR3 has 12 residues. The CDR3 DNA reads TGTGCCAGCGGAAAACTAGCCTACGAGCAGTACTTC. This gives the protein CASGKLAYEQYF.

This chain joins TRBV20-1 and TRBJ1-1; 7 bases align to TRBD1. This CDR3 is built from 11 residues. Germline loops: CDR1 DFQATT, CDR2 SNEGSKA (reference sequence). V shed 7 bases and J 6 bases; nucleotides not matched to a gene: 5. The CDR3: CSVRGAAEAFF. The DNA of the CDR3 is TGCAGTGTCAGGGGGGCCGCTGAAGCTTTCTTT.

The rearrangement uses TRBV29-1 and TRBJ2-7; TRBD1 agrees at 7 bases. CDR1 SQVTM and CDR2 ANQGSEA come from the germline V gene. The CDR3 is made up of 14 amino acids. With 1 base clipped from V and 1 base from J, the junction kept 4 bases outside the gene matches. The CDR3 nucleotides are TGCAGCGTTGAAGGAGACAGGGATTCCTACGAGCAGTACTTC. The encoded protein is CSVEGDRDSYEQYF.

This rearrangement joins TRBV28 to TRBJ2-1; TRBD1 agrees at 8 bases. Germline loops: CDR1 MDHEN, CDR2 SYDVKM. This CDR3 comprises 19 residues. V lost 3 bases to trimming and J lost 7 bases; unmatched junction nucleotides: 20. This chain's CDR3 is CASSFPVLRQGRGLNEQFF. The DNA of the CDR3 is TGTGCCAGCAGTTTCCCCGTCCTACGACAGGGGAGAGGGCTTAATGAGCAGTTCTTC.

This chain connects TRBV28 to TRBJ2-1; no reliable D call. This CDR3 is 15 amino acids long. V lost 5 bases to trimming and J lost 4 bases, with 15 bases between them. Germline-derived CDR1 and CDR2 are MDHEN and SYDVKM. CDR3 DNA sequence: TGTGCCAGCAGTGAAGTTACCTCCCTATACAATGAGCAGTTCTTC. Its protein is CASSEVTSLYNEQFF. Filled out from reference TRBV28 and TRBJ2-1, the complete variable domain reads DVKVTQSSRYLVKRTGEKVFLECVQDMDHENMFWYRQDPGLGLRLIYFSYDVKMKEKGDIPEGYSVSREKKERFSLILESASTNQTSMYLCASSEVTSLYNEQFFGPGTRLTVL.

The chain has TRBV10-2 and TRBJ2-7; the D gene is possibly TRBD1 (5 bases). The CDR3 runs 14 residues. Germline CDR1 and CDR2: WSHSY and SAAADI. The germline V and J ends were trimmed by 4 bases and 0 bases, with 10 bases remaining between them. The CDR3, as DNA: TGCGCCAGCAGTGGACAGATGAGCTCCTACGAGCAGTACTTC. Protein sequence: CASSGQMSSYEQYF.

Here the CDR3 reads CAWNDGRAYNEQFF. The DNA for the CDR3 is TGTGCCTGGAATGACGGGAGGGCCTACAATGAGCAGTTCTTC. The J gene is TRBJ2-1, the V gene TRBV30; 8 bases line up with TRBD2. This CDR3 contains 14 residues. From germline, CDR1 is GTSNPN and CDR2 SVGIG (reference sequence). After removal of 4 bases from V and 2 bases from J, the junction contained 4 bases not matched to a gene.

The J gene is TRBJ2-7, the V gene TRBV7-3; 7 nucleotides line up with TRBD1. V shed 0 bases, J shed 2 bases, and the junction held 4 bases outside the gene matches. The CDR3 has 15 amino acids. Germline-derived CDR1 and CDR2 are SGHTA and FQGTGA. CDR3 loop: CASSLTGTAAYEQYF. DNA for the CDR3: TGTGCCAGCAGCTTAACTGGGACAGCCGCCTACGAGCAGTACTTC.

This chain links TRBV5-1 with TRBJ1-3; D may be TRBD1 (6 bases). CDR1 SGHRS and CDR2 YFSETQ come from the germline V gene. This CDR3 is 17 amino acids long. V dropped 1 base and J dropped 0 bases, with 14 bases sitting between them. CDR3 amino acids: CASSLTLGTNSGNTIYF. The CDR3 DNA is TGCGCCAGCAGCTTGACTCTCGGGACAAACTCTGGAAACACCATATATTTT.

The chain joins TRBV19 to TRBJ2-2; a possible D gene is TRBD1 (5 bases). Germline CDR1 and CDR2: LNHDA and SQIVND (reference sequence). V gave up 4 bases and J gave up 0 bases, with 12 bases separating them. The CDR3 is 16 amino acids. CDR3 in DNA: TGTGCCAGTAGTAGACAGACTGGAGCGAACACCGGGGAGCTGTTTTTT. This sequence encodes CASSRQTGANTGELFF.

Turning to this clone: One end of the junction is discordant with germline, which a read error may explain. The chain recombines TRBV7-7 with TRBJ2-2; 8 nucleotides match TRBD1. CDR3 length equals 17 residues. Germline V lookup: CDR1 SSHAT, CDR2 FNYEAQ (reference sequence). CDR3 protein: CASSLVGSGGHTGELFF. In DNA, the CDR3 is TGTGCTAGCAGCTTAGTAGGATCAGGGGGCCACACCGGGGAGCTGTTTTTT.

The chain employs TRBV18 and TRBJ2-2, with a tentative D call TRBD1 (6 bases). V lost 6 bases, J lost 2 bases, and 13 bases lay in between. CDR1 and CDR2 (germline): KGHSH, LQKENI. The CDR3 spans 15 residues. This CDR3 reads CASSSTGSNTGELFF. The CDR3 nucleotides read TGTGCCAGCTCGTCGACAGGATCTAACACCGGGGAGCTGTTTTTT.

The chain is built from TRBV25-1 and TRBJ2-5; 7 bases align to TRBD1. This CDR3 is 12 amino acids long. Germline CDR1 and CDR2: MGHDK and SYGVNS. J was trimmed by 3 bases and V by 6 bases; bases with no gene match: 1. The CDR3 nucleotides read TGTGCCAGCAGGGGACAGAAAGAGACCCAGTACTTC. As protein: CASRGQKETQYF.

This chain connects TRBV28 to TRBJ2-7, with D tentatively TRBD2 (6 bases). This CDR3 spans 15 amino acids. The V end was cut by 6 bases, the J end by 1 base, with 16 bases between. The germline V gene has CDR1 MDHEN and CDR2 SYDVKM. CDR3 sequence (DNA): TGTGCCAGCAGCCTGCCCGTGGAGGGTTCCTACGAGCAGTACTTC. Translated: CASSLPVEGSYEQYF.

This chain links TRBV5-6 with TRBJ2-2; 8 bases are a match to TRBD2. The CDR3 is 15 amino acids. The germline gives CDR1 SGHDT, CDR2 YYEEEE. V gave up 2 bases and J gave up 3 bases; unmatched junction bases: 3. CDR3 DNA: TGTGCCAGCAGCTTTGCACTAGCGGACACCGGGGAGCTGTTTTTT. This codes for CASSFALADTGELFF.

V gene TRBV7-8 combines with J gene TRBJ2-1; TRBD2 matches at 7 bases. J lost 10 bases, V lost 5 bases, and 8 bases had no gene match. In germline, CDR1 is SGHVS, CDR2 FQNEAQ. This CDR3 comprises 13 residues. CDR3 sequence (DNA): TGTGCCAGCAGCCTGACTAGCCGGGACGAGCAGTTCTTC. Translating it yields CASSLTSRDEQFF.

The rearrangement joins TRBV2 to TRBJ1-1; weak D call: TRBD1 (6 bases). V was shortened by 3 bases and J by 4 bases, with 12 bases between the two germline ends. This CDR3 is built from 14 residues. Per germline, CDR1 SNHLY and CDR2 FYNNEI. The CDR3 sequence is CASSEGGRVTEAFF. The CDR3 coding sequence is TGTGCCAGCAGTGAGGGGGGGCGAGTCACTGAAGCTTTCTTT.

CDR3 bases: TGTGCCAGCAGTGGTACCGGGACAGCTAATGAAAAACTGTTTTTT. This encodes CASSGTGTANEKLFF. This chain connects TRBV6-6 to TRBJ1-4; 7 bases align to TRBD1. The J segment lost 3 bases and the V segment lost 5 bases, leaving 6 bases of the junction unmatched. This CDR3 contains 15 residues. The germline V gene has CDR1 MNHNY and CDR2 SVGAGI (reference sequence).

The chain is built from TRBV4-3 and TRBJ1-2, with unresolved D. V lost 0 bases, J lost 6 bases, and 23 bases lay in between. The CDR3 is made up of 18 amino acids. The germline gives CDR1 LGHNA, CDR2 YSLEER. The CDR3 reads CASSQDSELWRLSHGYTF. DNA for the CDR3: TGCGCCAGCAGCCAAGATTCCGAACTTTGGCGCCTTAGCCATGGCTACACCTTC.

This chain uses TRBV9 with TRBJ2-1; a weak D match, TRBD2 (6 bases). CDR3 size: 13 residues. Trimming left V 0 bases short and J 9 bases short, with 10 bases between. Looked up from germline, CDR1 is SGDLS and CDR2 is YYNGEE. This chain's CDR3 is CASSVAGEIEQFF. In nucleotides, the CDR3 is TGTGCCAGCAGCGTAGCGGGAGAGATTGAGCAGTTCTTC.

The chain recombines TRBV4-3 with TRBJ2-7; tentatively, D is TRBD2 (6 bases). This CDR3 contains 15 residues. Germline V gene sequence: CDR1 LGHNA, CDR2 YSLEER. V lost 1 base and J lost 0, with 10 bases in between. This CDR3 reads CASSQVLAASYEQYF. The CDR3 bases are TGCGCCAGCAGCCAAGTGTTAGCGGCCTCCTACGAGCAGTACTTC.